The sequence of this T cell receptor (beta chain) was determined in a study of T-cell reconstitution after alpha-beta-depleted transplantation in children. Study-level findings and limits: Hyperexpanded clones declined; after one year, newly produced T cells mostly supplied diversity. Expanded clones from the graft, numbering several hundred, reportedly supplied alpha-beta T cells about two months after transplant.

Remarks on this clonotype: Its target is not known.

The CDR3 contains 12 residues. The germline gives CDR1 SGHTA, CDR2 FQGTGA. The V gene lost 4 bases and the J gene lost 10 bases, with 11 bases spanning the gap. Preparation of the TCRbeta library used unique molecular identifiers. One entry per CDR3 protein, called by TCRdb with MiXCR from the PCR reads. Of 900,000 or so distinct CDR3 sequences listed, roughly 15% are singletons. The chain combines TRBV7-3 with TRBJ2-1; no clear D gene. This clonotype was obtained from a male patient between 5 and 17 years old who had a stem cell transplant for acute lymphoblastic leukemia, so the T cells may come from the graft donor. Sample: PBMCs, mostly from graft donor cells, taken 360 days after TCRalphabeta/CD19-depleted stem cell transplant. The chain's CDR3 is CASSSRLEEQFF. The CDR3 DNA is TGTGCCAGCAGCTCACGACTTGAGGAGCAGTTCTTC.